Below are 24 T cell receptor beta chains sequenced from a single sample in a study of cytomegalovirus exposure and HLA in healthy donors. PCR amplification relied on 60 Vbeta primers (plus 13 Jbeta primers). Sequencing was performed with immunoSEQ multiplex PCR; in TCRdb, only in-frame clones are kept and a portion is missing. The repertoire has some 65,000 clones, around 73% of them found once; the top ten carry 3%. Sequences were obtained from PBMCs. Receptors were obtained from a girl between 10 and 17 years old in good health and CMV-seropositive.

This clone was detected only once. The V and J genes are TRBV29-1 and TRBJ2-2; 12 nucleotides match TRBD1. Unmatched junction bases numbered 2, after V lost 6 bases and J lost 3 bases. The CDR3 runs to 14 residues. Looked up from germline, CDR1 is SQVTM and CDR2 is ANQGSEA. CDR3 protein: CSVGQGADTGELFF. CDR3 sequence (DNA): TGCAGCGTGGGACAGGGGGCGGACACCGGGGAGCTGTTTTTT.

The chain joins TRBV11-1 to TRBJ1-2; D is uncertain. CDR1 and CDR2 from the germline V gene are SGHAT and FQDESV (reference sequence). Trimming removed 5 bases at V and 5 bases at J, with 15 bases between. The CDR3 is 14 residues long. The CDR3 bases are TGTGCCAGCAGCCCGATTAACGAGGAATATGGCTACACCTTC. Protein sequence: CASSPINEEYGYTF.

The rearrangement joins TRBV4-1 to TRBJ1-1; D may be TRBD1 (5 bases). Trimming removed 1 base from V and 2 bases from J, with 11 bases in between. The CDR3 is 15 residues long. Germline loops: CDR1 MGHRA, CDR2 YSYEKL. CDR3 bases: TGCGCCAGCAGCCAAGTGCCAGGGTATAACACTGAAGCTTTCTTT. Amino acids: CASSQVPGYNTEAFF.

The rearrangement links TRBV7-2 to TRBJ1-2; D possibly corresponds to TRBD1 (5 bases). This CDR3 contains 15 residues. Germline CDR1 SGHTA, CDR2 FQGNSA. The ends were cut back, 2 bases at V and 3 bases at J, with 13 bases in the middle. CDR3 bases: TGTGCCAGCAGCTTAATTCGGGGGGTAGACTATGGCTACACCTTC. Encoded protein: CASSLIRGVDYGYTF.

V gene TRBV5-1 combines with J gene TRBJ1-4, with TRBD1 matching 7 bases. Germline trimming cut 2 bases from V and 5 bases from J; bases unmatched to any gene: 9. CDR1 and CDR2 (germline): SGHRS, YFSETQ. The CDR3 is 16 residues long. CDR3 region: CASSFGGDRWNEKLFF. In DNA, the CDR3 is TGCGCCAGCAGCTTCGGGGGGGACAGATGGAATGAAAAACTGTTTTTT.

This clone was seen only a few times. The chain uses TRBV5-5 and TRBJ2-5; the D is unclear. V lost 2 bases to trimming and J lost 1 base, with 9 bases between them. Germline CDR1 SGHKS, CDR2 YYEKEE (reference sequence). The CDR3 sequence is 14 residues long. The CDR3: CASSLQSPQETQYF. Here the CDR3 DNA reads TGTGCCAGCAGCTTACAGAGCCCCCAAGAGACCCAGTACTTC.

This chain uses TRBV5-4 with TRBJ2-7, with 9 bases matching TRBD1. Germline V gene lookup returns CDR1 SGHNT and CDR2 YYREEE (reference sequence). V dropped 4 bases and J dropped 0; count of bases not matched to a gene: 8. The CDR3 is made up of 16 amino acids. The CDR3, as DNA: TGTGCCAGCAGCCAGGGGGGGACAGGGCGCTCCTACGAGCAGTACTTC. Its protein is CASSQGGTGRSYEQYF.

The chain uses TRBV4-3 and TRBJ1-2; D is possibly TRBD1 (5 bases). CDR3 length: 15 residues. V was shortened by 6 bases and J by 4 bases, with 18 bases between the two germline ends. From germline, CDR1 is LGHNA and CDR2 YSLEER. The CDR3 reads CASSHQSGHRYGYTF. CDR3 DNA sequence: TGCGCCAGCAGTCACCAGTCAGGGCACCGCTATGGCTACACCTTC.

On this clone: At one of its ends the junction is not consistent with the germline gene, which may arise from a read error. The chain couples TRBV29-1 to TRBJ2-2; 7 positions match TRBD1. CDR3 length equals 13 residues. Per the germline V gene, CDR1 is SQVTM and CDR2 is ANQGSEA. In DNA form, the CDR3 reads TGCGGCGTTGCCGCGACAGGGACCGGGGAGCTGTTTTTT. It encodes CGVAATGTGELFF.

V and J are TRBV7-2 and TRBJ2-7; 10 bases are shared with TRBD1. CDR3 size: 15 residues. V was pared by 4 bases and J by 6 bases, with 9 bases of the junction left unmatched. From germline, CDR1 is SGHTA and CDR2 FQGNSA. The CDR3 DNA reads TGTGCCAGCAGCTCGCCGGGACAGGGGAACCCCGAGCAGTACTTC. This gives the protein CASSSPGQGNPEQYF. Full variable domain (remainder filled in from reference TRBV7-2 and TRBJ2-7): GAGVSQSPSNKVTEKGKDVELRCDPISGHTALYWYRQSLGQGLEFLIYFQGNSAPDKSGLPSDRFSAERTGGSVSTLTIQRTQQEDSAVYLCASSSPGQGNPEQYFGPGTRLTVT.

This rearrangement joins TRBV6-1 to TRBJ1-5; D call uncertain. Per the germline V gene, CDR1 is MNHNS and CDR2 is SASEGT. The CDR3 extends over 15 amino acids. V lost 0 bases and J lost 3, with 9 bases in between. As DNA, the CDR3 is TGTGCCAGCAGTGAAGCCGGAGGACCCAATCAGCCCCAGCATTTT. Translated, it gives CASSEAGGPNQPQHF.

The chain couples TRBV29-1 to TRBJ1-5; D unclear. The length of the CDR3 is 10 residues. V shed 6 bases and J shed 8 bases, with 8 bases lying between them. Per germline, CDR1 SQVTM and CDR2 ANQGSEA. CDR3 nucleotide sequence: TGCAGCGTCCCTAAGAAGCCCCAGCATTTT. Translating gives CSVPKKPQHF.

V and J are TRBV6-1 and TRBJ1-2; D is undetermined. This CDR3 is built from 12 residues. Trimming pared 4 bases from V and 8 bases from J, leaving 11 bases between. The germline V gene encodes CDR1 MNHNS and CDR2 SASEGT. The CDR3 DNA follows: TGTGCCAGCAGTGCTCGGGGAGTAGGCTACACCTTC. It translates to CASSARGVGYTF.

The chain employs TRBV28 and TRBJ1-1; tentatively, D is TRBD1 (5 bases). V was pared by 2 bases and J by 5 bases, with 12 bases between. Germline V CDR1 and CDR2: MDHEN, SYDVKM. CDR3 size: 14 residues. This CDR3 reads CASSLVGGRTEAFF. CDR3 bases: TGTGCCAGCAGTTTAGTCGGGGGTAGGACTGAAGCTTTCTTT.

The V call is TRBV18, the J call TRBJ2-5, with D perhaps TRBD1 (6 bases). The CDR3 has 14 residues. Germline V CDR1 and CDR2: KGHSH, LQKENI. V dropped 3 bases and J dropped 3 bases, with 11 bases sitting between them. DNA for the CDR3: TGTGCCAGCTCACCTGGCCACAGGGAAGAGACCCAGTACTTC. Amino acid sequence: CASSPGHREETQYF.

This chain links TRBV30 with TRBJ2-7; 8 bases match TRBD1. Trimming at V came to 5 bases and at J to 1 base, leaving 7 bases not matched to a gene. CDR3 length: 14 residues. Germline values: CDR1 GTSNPN, CDR2 SVGIG (reference sequence). The CDR3 region is CAWGRDRPSYEQYF. The CDR3, as DNA: TGTGCCTGGGGCCGGGACAGGCCTTCCTACGAGCAGTACTTC.

This clone was counted only a few times. The chain uses TRBV5-4 and TRBJ2-3; 9 bases map to TRBD2. In germline, CDR1 is SGHNT, CDR2 YYREEE (reference sequence). Unmatched junction bases numbered 18, after V lost 4 bases and J lost 3 bases. The CDR3 loop spans 19 amino acids. The DNA for the CDR3 is TGTGCCAGCAGCGCCCCCACAGTGGGGCGGGAGGGCCGAACAGATACGCAGTATTTT. Translating it yields CASSAPTVGREGRTDTQYF.

This chain joins TRBV6-6 and TRBJ2-5; D remains unclear. The germline V gene has CDR1 MNHNY and CDR2 SVGAGI (reference sequence). This CDR3 spans 13 amino acids. The V gene lost 6 bases and the J gene lost 3 bases, with 11 bases spanning the gap. The CDR3 DNA follows: TGTGCCAGCAGCTCGACAACGAAAGAGACCCAGTACTTC. This translates into CASSSTTKETQYF.

This chain joins TRBV29-1 and TRBJ1-3; 10 nucleotides match TRBD1. Germline CDR1 reads SQVTM; CDR2 reads ANQGSEA. The CDR3 consists of 14 residues. The V gene end was trimmed by 7 bases and the J gene end by 4 bases; junction bases not matched to a gene: 7. The CDR3 DNA reads TGCAGCGGCGGAGACAGGGGGCTGGGAAACACCATATATTTT. Protein product: CSGGDRGLGNTIYF.

The genes are TRBV6-5 and TRBJ2-7, with 8 bases fitting TRBD2. The germline V gene has CDR1 MNHEY and CDR2 SVGAGI. The V and J ends lost 6 bases and 5 bases, in that order; junction bases with no gene match: 9. The length of the CDR3 is 14 residues. DNA of the CDR3: TGTGCCAGCAGGTTAGCGGGAAGGGTCCACGAGCAGTACTTC. This translates into CASRLAGRVHEQYF.

The chain has TRBV28 and TRBJ1-1; 9 bases align to TRBD1. This CDR3 spans 14 amino acids. The germline V gene has CDR1 MDHEN and CDR2 SYDVKM. With V trimmed by 2 bases and J by 10 bases, 8 bases remained unmatched. The CDR3 is CASSLRGQGRVAFF. CDR3 nucleotides: TGTGCCAGCAGTTTACGTGGACAGGGGAGGGTAGCTTTCTTT. Combining the CDR3 with reference TRBV28 and TRBJ1-1 gives the whole variable domain DVKVTQSSRYLVKRTGEKVFLECVQDMDHENMFWYRQDPGLGLRLIYFSYDVKMKEKGDIPEGYSVSREKKERFSLILESASTNQTSMYLCASSLRGQGRVAFFGQGTRLTVV.

The CDR3 nucleotides read TGTGCCAGCAGCTTAGCGGCAGGGGCGAGCTACACCTTC. The encoded protein is CASSLAAGASYTF. The gene calls are TRBV7-9 and TRBJ1-2, with D tentatively TRBD1 (6 bases). V lost 0 bases, J lost 9 bases, and 11 bases lay in between. The CDR3 totals 13 residues. CDR1 and CDR2 (germline): SEHNR, FQNEAQ (reference sequence).

The chain couples TRBV28 to TRBJ1-5; 7 bases fit TRBD1. This CDR3 has 15 residues. The germline CDR1 and CDR2 sequences are MDHEN and SYDVKM. The ends lost 6 bases at V and 6 bases at J; junction bases unmatched: 11. As DNA, the CDR3 is TGTGCCAGCAGCTCCGGGACAGCCTCCTCTCAGCCCCAGCATTTT. Translation: CASSSGTASSQPQHF.

This chain joins TRBV7-4 and TRBJ2-1; D perhaps matches TRBD2 (6 bases). Germline assignment: CDR1 SGHVT and CDR2 SQSDAQ. This CDR3 region has 16 residues. Trimming cost V 1 base and J 5 bases, with 15 bases left between them. The CDR3 nucleotides are TGTGCCAGCAGCTTAGATCCTCCAGGGAGGCACAATGAGCAGTTCTTC. Translating it yields CASSLDPPGRHNEQFF. Combining the CDR3 with reference TRBV7-4 and TRBJ2-1 gives the whole variable domain GAGVSQSPRYKVAKRGRDVALRCDSISGHVTLYWYRQTLGQGSEVLTYSQSDAQRDKSGRPSGRFSAERPERSVSTLKIQRTEQGDSAVYLCASSLDPPGRHNEQFFGPGTRLTVL.